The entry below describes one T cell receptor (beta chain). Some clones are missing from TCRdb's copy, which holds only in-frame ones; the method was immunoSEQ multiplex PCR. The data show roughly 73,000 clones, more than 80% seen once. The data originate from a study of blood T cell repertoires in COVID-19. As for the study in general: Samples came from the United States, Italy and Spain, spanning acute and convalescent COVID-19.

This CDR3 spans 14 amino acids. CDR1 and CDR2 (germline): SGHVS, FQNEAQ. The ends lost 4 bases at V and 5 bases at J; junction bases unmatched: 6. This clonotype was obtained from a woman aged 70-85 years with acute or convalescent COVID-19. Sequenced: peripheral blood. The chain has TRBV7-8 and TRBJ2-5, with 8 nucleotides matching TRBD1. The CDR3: CASSSRGLSETQYF. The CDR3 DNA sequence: TGTGCCAGCAGCTCCAGGGGGCTGTCGGAGACCCAGTACTTC.